This entry lists 15 T cell receptor beta chains sequenced from one sample in a study of T cells in Graves' hyperthyroidism and ophthalmopathy. It was RNA transcripts that yielded the amplified TCR beta CDR3 regions. Primed by the HTBI set, a first-round RT-PCR was run on the TCR CDR3. TCRdb re-called the multiplex PCR reads through MiXCR, storing one row per CDR3 protein. This sample yields roughly 500,000 distinct CDR3 sequences, of which around 43% are seen a single time; 44% belongs to the top ten. Sequenced sample: peripheral blood or thyroid tissue (not recorded which). The receptors derive from an adult woman with Graves' disease, either hyperthyroidism or ophthalmopathy (not recorded which).

The V call is TRBV20-1, the J call TRBJ1-1, with D possibly TRBD1 on 6 matching bases. Per germline, CDR1 DFQATT and CDR2 SNEGSKA (reference sequence). V was shortened by 6 bases and J by 7 bases, with 18 bases between the two germline ends. The CDR3 has 13 amino acids. In nucleotides, the CDR3 is TGCAGTGCCCTCGAACAGGGCTTTGGTGAAGCTTTCTTT. Its protein is CSALEQGFGEAFF.

This clonotype was detected many times. The chain is built from TRBV7-2 and TRBJ2-7; D gene uncertain. The CDR3 totals 11 residues. From germline, CDR1 is SGHTA and CDR2 FQGNSA. Trimming took 2 bases from V and 3 from J, leaving 2 bases between them. CDR3 DNA sequence: TGTGCCAGCAGCTTAATCTACGAGCAGTACTTC. It codes for CASSLIYEQYF.

This chain uses TRBV29-1 with TRBJ2-7; D is possibly TRBD1 or TRBD2 (5 bases each). Germline CDR1 reads SQVTM; CDR2 reads ANQGSEA. The CDR3 covers 13 residues. V gave up 8 bases and J gave up 3 bases, with 17 bases separating them. CDR3 loop: CSIRDGPIYEQYF. The CDR3 nucleotides read TGCAGCATACGGGACGGCCCCATCTACGAGCAGTACTTC.

A few counts support this clonotype. V is TRBV9 and J is TRBJ1-6, with 8 bases aligning to TRBD1. Per germline, CDR1 SGDLS and CDR2 YYNGEE. The junction had 4 bases not matched to a gene; V was cut back by 3 bases and J by 5 bases. The CDR3 covers 15 residues. CDR3 bases: TGTGCCAGCAGCGCCGGACAGGGACATAATTCACCCCTCCACTTT. Translation gives CASSAGQGHNSPLHF. Using reference TRBV9 and TRBJ1-6 for the parts outside the CDR3, the full variable domain is DSGVTQTPKHLITATGQRVTLRCSPRSGDLSVYWYQQSLDQGLQFLIQYYNGEERAKGNILERFSAQQFPDLHSELNLSSLELGDSALYFCASSAGQGHNSPLHFGNGTRLTVT.

The J gene is TRBJ2-7, the V gene TRBV9; a possible D gene is TRBD1 (6 bases). Germline assignment: CDR1 SGDLS and CDR2 YYNGEE. The CDR3 has 15 amino acids. V lost 4 bases to trimming and J lost 5 bases, with 19 bases between them. DNA for the CDR3: TGTGCCAGCAGCTTAGCTGCAGGGGCCTACAACGAGCAGTACTTC. Residues: CASSLAAGAYNEQYF.

This clonotype showed up many times. The CDR3 bases are TGCGCCAGCAGCCAAGATCTGGGGCCTGGAAACACCATATATTTT. Residues: CASSQDLGPGNTIYF. The chain recombines TRBV4-3 with TRBJ1-3; D possibly corresponds to TRBD1 (5 bases). This CDR3 spans 15 amino acids. The V end was cut by 0 bases, the J end by 2 bases, with 8 bases between. Germline-derived CDR1 and CDR2 are LGHNA and YSLEER.

In its sample, this clonotype was seen once. Being one base from a much bigger clone, this may be a read error. Here the CDR3 DNA reads TGTGCCAGCAGTGGGGGCAACAATGAAAGACTGTTTTTT. It is translated as CASSGGNNERLFF. The chain links TRBV7-9 to TRBJ1-4, with TRBD1 as a possible D gene (6 bases). The CDR3 extends over 13 amino acids. Germline loops: CDR1 SEHNR, CDR2 FQNEAQ (reference sequence).

The chain carries TRBV7-8 and TRBJ2-7; 14 nucleotides agree with TRBD2. Germline V gene sequence: CDR1 SGHVS, CDR2 FQNEAQ. V shed 5 bases, J shed 0 bases, and the junction held 9 bases outside the gene matches. The CDR3 loop spans 18 amino acids. CDR3: CASSRLAGGPYNSYEQYF. The CDR3 DNA reads TGTGCCAGCAGCAGACTAGCGGGAGGGCCCTACAACTCCTACGAGCAGTACTTC.

V usage is TRBV4-1 and J usage is TRBJ1-6, with D possibly matching TRBD1 (5 bases). Trimming took off 3 bases at V and 3 bases at J, with 9 bases between the two ends. CDR1 and CDR2 from the germline V gene are MGHRA and YSYEKL. CDR3 length equals 15 residues. Here the CDR3 DNA reads TGCGCCAGCAGCCAGATGGGACTCTATAATTCACCCCTCCACTTT. This codes for CASSQMGLYNSPLHF.

V gene TRBV7-9 combines with J gene TRBJ2-7; 7 bases align to TRBD1. Germline CDR1 is SEHNR and CDR2 is FQNEAQ (reference sequence). The CDR3 spans 15 residues. J gave up 4 bases and V 0 bases, and 6 bases lay outside the gene matches. The CDR3 bases are TGTGCCAGCAGCTTAGCCGACAGGGCAAAATACGAGCAGTACTTC. Encoded protein: CASSLADRAKYEQYF.

The chain combines TRBV7-8 with TRBJ1-5; D unclear. The CDR3 consists of 15 residues. Trimming cost V 4 bases and J 0 bases, with 10 bases left between them. The V gene's germline CDR1 is SGHVS and CDR2 FQNEAQ. The CDR3: CASSSSGYSNQPQHF. The CDR3 DNA reads TGTGCCAGCAGCTCCTCGGGATATAGCAATCAGCCCCAGCATTTT. Filled out from reference TRBV7-8 and TRBJ1-5, the complete variable domain reads GAGVSQSPRYKVAKRGQDVALRCDPISGHVSLFWYQQALGQGPEFLTYFQNEAQLDKSGLPSDRFFAERPEGSVSTLKIQRTQQEDSAVYLCASSSSGYSNQPQHFGDGTRLSIL.

This clonotype was seen a single time. J is TRBJ2-6 and V is TRBV20-1, with 11 nucleotides matching TRBD2. The CDR3 contains 18 residues. The trim removed 3 bases at V and 2 bases at J, leaving 9 bases unmatched. Germline V CDR1 and CDR2: DFQATT, SNEGSKA (reference sequence). The CDR3 loop reads CSARGPLAGGTGANVLTF. CDR3 coding DNA: TGCAGTGCTAGGGGCCCCTTAGCGGGGGGGACTGGGGCCAACGTCCTGACTTTC.

The rearrangement joins TRBV5-4 to TRBJ1-2, with D tentatively TRBD1 (5 bases). This CDR3 has 17 amino acids. Germline CDR1 and CDR2: SGHNT and YYREEE (reference sequence). Deletions cut 4 bases from V and 4 bases from J, with 23 bases between. The CDR3 protein is CASSPGIIGTETYGYTF. The CDR3 DNA reads TGTGCCAGCAGCCCGGGGATCATTGGGACCGAGACCTATGGCTACACCTTC.

This clonotype has a count of ten or more. The chain links TRBV4-3 to TRBJ1-2; D unresolved. The V gene lost 2 bases and the J gene lost 3 bases, with 10 bases spanning the gap. This CDR3 has 14 amino acids. Per germline, CDR1 LGHNA and CDR2 YSLEER. The CDR3 coding sequence is TGCGCCAGCAGCCAAACGTCCGGAGACTATGGCTACACCTTC. Amino acids: CASSQTSGDYGYTF.

This clonotype came up many times. The V and J genes are TRBV7-9 and TRBJ2-7, with 9 nucleotides matching TRBD1. This CDR3 is 13 amino acids long. V lost 6 bases and J lost 5; bases outside the gene matches: 5. Germline V lookup: CDR1 SEHNR, CDR2 FQNEAQ (reference sequence). CDR3 coding DNA: TGTGCCAGCAGTTACGACAGGGGGGACGAGCAGTACTTC. This encodes CASSYDRGDEQYF.